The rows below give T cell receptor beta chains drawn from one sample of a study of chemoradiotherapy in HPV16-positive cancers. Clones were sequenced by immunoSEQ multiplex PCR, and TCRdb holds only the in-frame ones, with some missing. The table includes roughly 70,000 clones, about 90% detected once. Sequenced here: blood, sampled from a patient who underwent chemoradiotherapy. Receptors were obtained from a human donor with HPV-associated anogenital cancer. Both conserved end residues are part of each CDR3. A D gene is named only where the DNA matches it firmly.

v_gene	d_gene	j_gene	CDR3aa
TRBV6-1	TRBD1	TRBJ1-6	CASRQGQANSPLHF
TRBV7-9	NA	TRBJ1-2	CASSLPPGSGYGYTF
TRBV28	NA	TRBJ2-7	CASSLTAEQYF
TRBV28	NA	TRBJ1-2	CASRFGSSGYGYTF
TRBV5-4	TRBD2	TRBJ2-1	CASSWGLAYEQFF
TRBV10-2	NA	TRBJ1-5	CASSESKGAGGSQPQHF
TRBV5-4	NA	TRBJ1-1	CASSLSLDLNTEAFF
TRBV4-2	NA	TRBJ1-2	CASSQDATQGHYGYTF
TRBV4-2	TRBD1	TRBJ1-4	CASSPGQGDEKLFF
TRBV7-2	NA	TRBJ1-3	CASSLARVTSGNTIYF
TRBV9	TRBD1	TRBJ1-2	CASSTWTGGHYGYTF
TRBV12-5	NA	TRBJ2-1	CASGPQQGLGGNEQFF
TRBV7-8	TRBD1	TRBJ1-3	CASSLPGQGISGNTIYF
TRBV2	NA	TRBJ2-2	CASRQGERGELFF
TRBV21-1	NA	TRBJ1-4	CASSKQTTREKLFF
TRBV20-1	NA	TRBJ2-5	CSAILGETQYF
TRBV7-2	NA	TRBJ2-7	CASSLGLYSYEQYF
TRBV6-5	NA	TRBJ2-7	CASSQGSYEQYF
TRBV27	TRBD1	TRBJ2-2	CASAGTGFGGELFF
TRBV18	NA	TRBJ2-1	CASSYGGQALNEQFF
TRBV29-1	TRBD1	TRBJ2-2	CSVAKDRSGRNTGELFF
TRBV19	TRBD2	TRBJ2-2	CASCPILARNTGELFF
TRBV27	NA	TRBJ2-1	CASSPNWDEQFF